Listed below are T cell receptor beta chains from one sample, sequenced in a study of Ad26.COV2.S vaccination and SARS-CoV-2 variants. Using immunoSEQ multiplex PCR, the repertoire was profiled, and TCRdb retains in-frame clones only, with some absent. The data show about 430,000 clones, more than 80% seen once. The sequences come from peripheral blood, collected in a trial of Ad26.COV2.S vaccine versus placebo. These receptors originate from a person between 18 and 59 years old who received the Ad26.COV2.S COVID-19 vaccine or a placebo. CDR3s include the opening cysteine and the closing phenylalanine or tryptophan. A D gene is named only where the DNA matches it firmly. Not every row has a clone size; where given, it reads once, few, many or a size class.

abundance: .
d_gene: TRBD2
v_gene: TRBV11-2
j_gene: TRBJ2-2
CDR3aa: CASSLVLSAGRDGELFF
CDR3nt: TGTGCCAGCAGCTTAGTTTTGTCAGCGGGAAGAGACGGGGAGCTGTTTTTT

abundance: .
d_gene: .
v_gene: TRBV19
j_gene: TRBJ2-3
CDR3aa: CASSITGASTDTQYF
CDR3nt: TGTGCCAGTAGTATAACGGGTGCTAGCACAGATACGCAGTATTTT

abundance: .
d_gene: .
v_gene: TRBV15
j_gene: TRBJ2-7
CDR3aa: CATGSSYEQYF
CDR3nt: TGTGCCACCGGAAGCTCCTACGAGCAGTACTTC

abundance: .
d_gene: .
v_gene: TRBV5-1
j_gene: TRBJ2-1
CDR3aa: CASSLEQQGGYNEQFF
CDR3nt: TGCGCCAGCAGCTTGGAGCAGCAAGGGGGTTACAATGAGCAGTTCTTC

abundance: .
d_gene: TRBD1
v_gene: TRBV3-1/TRBV3-2
j_gene: TRBJ1-1
CDR3aa: CASSRGQGAGEAFF
CDR3nt: TGTGCCAGCAGCCGGGGACAGGGGGCGGGTGAAGCTTTCTTT

abundance: .
d_gene: .
v_gene: TRBV12-3/TRBV12-4
j_gene: TRBJ2-2
CDR3aa: CASSLGSGELFF
CDR3nt: TGTGCCAGCAGCCTAGGGAGCGGGGAGCTGTTTTTT

abundance: .
d_gene: TRBD2
v_gene: TRBV10-3
j_gene: TRBJ2-6
CDR3aa: CAISEAGGSGANVLTF
CDR3nt: TGTGCCATCAGTGAAGCGGGAGGCTCTGGGGCCAACGTCCTGACTTTC

abundance: .
d_gene: TRBD2
v_gene: TRBV30
j_gene: TRBJ2-2
CDR3aa: CAWSKTSGRAGELFF
CDR3nt: TGTGCCTGGAGTAAAACTAGCGGGAGGGCCGGGGAGCTGTTTTTT

abundance: .
d_gene: .
v_gene: TRBV7-9
j_gene: TRBJ2-3
CDR3aa: CASSSDGDTQYF
CDR3nt: TGTGCCAGCAGTTCGGACGGGGATACGCAGTATTTT

abundance: .
d_gene: TRBD1
v_gene: TRBV24-1
j_gene: TRBJ2-5
CDR3aa: CATSDFPTGGRETQYF
CDR3nt: TGTGCCACCAGTGATTTCCCAACAGGGGGCCGAGAGACCCAGTACTTC

abundance: .
d_gene: .
v_gene: TRBV4-1
j_gene: TRBJ1-6
CDR3aa: CASSQEGSPLHF
CDR3nt: TGCGCCAGCAGCCAAGAGGGTTCACCCCTCCACTTT

abundance: .
d_gene: TRBD1
v_gene: TRBV28
j_gene: TRBJ1-2
CDR3aa: CASSRNSGTGYGYTF
CDR3nt: TGTGCCAGCAGCCGGAATTCCGGGACAGGTTATGGCTACACCTTC

abundance: .
d_gene: TRBD2
v_gene: TRBV10-3
j_gene: TRBJ2-1
CDR3aa: CAISGDGTSEYNEQFF
CDR3nt: TGTGCCATCAGTGGGGACGGGACTAGCGAGTACAATGAGCAGTTCTTC

abundance: .
d_gene: .
v_gene: TRBV4-1
j_gene: TRBJ2-3
CDR3aa: CASSQESGVADTDTQYF
CDR3nt: TGCGCCAGCAGCCAAGAAAGCGGCGTGGCTGACACAGATACGCAGTATTTT

abundance: .
d_gene: .
v_gene: TRBV30
j_gene: TRBJ1-6
CDR3aa: CAWSPGGVYNSPLHF
CDR3nt: TGTGCCTGGAGTCCGGGGGGCGTCTATAATTCACCCCTCCACTTT

abundance: .
d_gene: .
v_gene: TRBV18
j_gene: TRBJ1-1
CDR3aa: CASSPPLKYMNTEAFF
CDR3nt: TGTGCCAGCTCACCACCTCTGAAGTACATGAACACTGAAGCTTTCTTT

abundance: .
d_gene: .
v_gene: TRBV19
j_gene: TRBJ1-6
CDR3aa: CASIKRGELSSYNSPLHF
CDR3nt: TGTGCCAGTATAAAGCGAGGAGAACTAAGCTCCTATAATTCACCCCTCCACTTT

abundance: once
d_gene: .
v_gene: TRBV2
j_gene: TRBJ2-3
CDR3aa: CASSLGGTTSTDTQYF
CDR3nt: TGTGCCAGCAGCCTCGGGGGGACAACCAGCACAGATACGCAGTATTTT

abundance: .
d_gene: .
v_gene: TRBV5-4
j_gene: TRBJ1-1
CDR3aa: CASSLRRGRVTEAFF
CDR3nt: TGTGCCAGCAGCTTGAGGCGGGGGCGAGTCACTGAAGCTTTCTTT

abundance: few
d_gene: TRBD1
v_gene: TRBV29-1
j_gene: TRBJ2-1
CDR3aa: CSVSGQGYYNEQFF
CDR3nt: TGCAGCGTTTCCGGACAGGGTTACTACAATGAGCAGTTCTTC

abundance: .
d_gene: TRBD2
v_gene: TRBV4-3
j_gene: TRBJ2-7
CDR3aa: CASSPGTSGSADEQYF
CDR3nt: TGCGCCAGCAGCCCCGGGACTAGCGGGAGCGCGGACGAGCAGTACTTC

abundance: .
d_gene: .
v_gene: TRBV5-5
j_gene: TRBJ2-3
CDR3aa: CASSFPGADTQYF
CDR3nt: TGTGCCAGCAGCTTCCCGGGCGCAGATACGCAGTATTTT

abundance: .
d_gene: .
v_gene: TRBV27
j_gene: TRBJ2-3
CDR3aa: CASSLGASRTDTQYF
CDR3nt: TGTGCCAGCAGTTTAGGGGCTAGTCGAACAGATACGCAGTATTTT

abundance: .
d_gene: TRBD1
v_gene: TRBV9
j_gene: TRBJ1-6
CDR3aa: CASSVGTGHYSPLHF
CDR3nt: TGTGCCAGCAGCGTAGGGACAGGACATTATTCACCCCTCCACTTT

abundance: .
d_gene: .
v_gene: TRBV6-5
j_gene: TRBJ1-5
CDR3aa: CASSYERGQPQHF
CDR3nt: TGTGCCAGCAGTTACGAGAGGGGTCAGCCCCAGCATTTT

abundance: .
d_gene: .
v_gene: TRBV27
j_gene: TRBJ1-3
CDR3aa: CASSSGTVTSGNTIYF
CDR3nt: TGTGCCAGCAGTTCCGGGACTGTAACCTCTGGAAACACCATATATTTT

abundance: once
d_gene: .
v_gene: TRBV25-1
j_gene: TRBJ1-1
CDR3aa: CASSVGRGTEAFF
CDR3nt: TGTGCCAGCAGTGTGGGAAGGGGGACTGAAGCTTTCTTT